These T cell receptor beta chains were read from a single sample in a study of vaccination and CD4 T cells after COVID-19. These receptors have no identified antigens. Each CDR3 protein gets one entry after TCRdb re-called the PCR reads with MiXCR. This repertoire shows under 20,000 distinct CDR3 sequences, roughly 76% found once; its top ten account for around a sixth. Source material: CD4+ T cells from blood, cultured in vitro. The receptors shown here come from a human donor who had recovered from COVID-19. CDR3s leave out the opening cysteine and the closing phenylalanine or tryptophan. D genes are given only for firm matches.

NA	TRBV20-1	SAFGAVQETQY
NA	TRBV11-2	ASSSGGKFSDTQY
NA	TRBV20-1	SARRVSGHPRVEQY
NA	TRBV6-2/TRBV6-3	ASASHIRDPKTYSNQPQH
NA	TRBV11-2	ASSPGRREGYT
NA	TRBV7-2	ASSPQYLSTDTQY
TRBD1	TRBV20-1	SSVDRRIAKNIQY
TRBD1	TRBV6-2/TRBV6-3	ASSHNRGSNQPQH
NA	TRBV28	ASSQAAGFNQPQH
NA	TRBV6-2/TRBV6-3	ASRQVWNSPLH
NA	TRBV10-3	AISESPGGQKNTEAF
TRBD1	TRBV6-2/TRBV6-3	ASKGTGQETQY
NA	TRBV7-2	ASSLDRGGPYGYT
TRBD1	TRBV20-1	SASPRTGNEKLF
NA	TRBV15	ATSRDLNRVHEQY
TRBD1	TRBV7-9	ASSAGTGVSGANVLT
NA	TRBV20-1	SAQFGPPNTEAF
TRBD1	TRBV28	ASSTSGTGKQPQH
TRBD2	TRBV20-1	SARWLAEFQETQY
NA	TRBV7-2	ASSPRSGNQPQH
TRBD1	TRBV20-1	SASSTGGRETQY
NA	TRBV28	ASSPGGYPEAF
NA	TRBV28	ASSPKGRRGDTQY
NA	TRBV18	ASSVGADEQY
NA	TRBV6-5	ASSSARARTVNEQF